The clone carrying this T cell receptor (beta chain) was counted a few times. This sample stems from a study of blood T cell repertoires in COVID-19. Across the study: Collection of acute and convalescent COVID-19 samples took place in the United States, Italy and Spain. Sample material is recorded as cDNA or gDNA derived from T cells, B-cell-depleted T cells, or PBMCs.

As processed by the authors: Counts of nucleated cells, estimated from reference gene primer amplification, were obtained. Clones were sequenced by immunoSEQ multiplex PCR, and TCRdb holds only the in-frame ones, with some missing. V and J calls and clone size are those listed in that table; D and trimming were worked out from the DNA. The sample lists approximately 230,000 clones; about 90% were seen once. Per germline, CDR1 MNHNS and CDR2 SASEGT. The CDR3 is 11 amino acids. The ends were cut back, 1 base at V and 9 bases at J, with 6 bases in the middle. The sequence came from a man aged 18 to 30 with active or convalescent COVID-19. Sequencing was done on a sample of peripheral blood. This sequence joins TRBV6-1 and TRBJ2-5, with D uncertain. CDR3 residues: CASSEGRAQYF. DNA of the CDR3: TGTGCCAGCAGTGAAGGACGGGCCCAGTACTTC.